The following is a T cell receptor (beta chain) sequence with its context. Its target is unknown. The CDR3 consists of 14 residues. V was clipped by 8 bases and J by 6 bases, with 18 bases between them. Germline lookup yields CDR1 MNHEY and CDR2 SVGAGI. These data are taken from a study of T cell repertoires in ileal Crohn's disease. The wider study: At surgery, roughly 35% of patients smoked, with median disease duration 7.9 years. Thiopurines (approximately 10) or anti-TNF agents (18) were given postoperatively to about half. All patients had surgery for stricturing (around 60%) or penetrating (around 39%) disease. Findings of the study overall: Clonal expansions were more frequent in active smokers than non-smokers at surgery.

Sequenced by immunoSEQ multiplex PCR; TCRdb stores in-frame clones only, minus some. The sample lists 15,000 to 20,000 clones, around 65% seen once, with roughly 5.5% in the top ten. V gene TRBV6-5 combines with J gene TRBJ2-3; possible D gene TRBD2, 7 bases. The clonotype originates from an adult with Crohn's disease. Sequencing was performed on ileal tissue. CDR3 region: CASEDGGRGDTQYF. CDR3 in DNA: TGTGCCAGCGAAGACGGGGGGCGGGGGGATACGCAGTATTTT.